Below, one T cell receptor (beta chain) is given with its context. What it recognizes is unknown. The sample comes from a study of cytotoxic CD8 clonotypes in ibrutinib-treated CLL. Study in general: Response samples followed a median around 11 months of treatment, range 6 to 36. Study-wide findings and caveats: There were differences in sampling times between sustained-remission and progressing patients. The study found baseline clonality above age-matched healthy donors, tracking circulating CD8+ T-cell counts.

V dropped 3 bases and J dropped 4; count of bases not matched to a gene: 11. The germline V gene encodes CDR1 SGDLS and CDR2 YYNGEE. The CDR3 covers 17 residues. Approximately 2.2 micrograms of genomic DNA from cryopreserved PBMCs went into TCR beta libraries. Produced via immunoSEQ multiplex PCR; TCRdb's table is partial and in-frame only. The data show around 310,000 clones, with roughly 80% seen just once and 5.5% to 8% held by the top ten. The chain is built from TRBV9 and TRBJ2-1; 9 nucleotides match TRBD2. Sequencing was performed on PBMCs, taken before ibrutinib treatment. This clonotype was sampled from a human donor with chronic lymphocytic leukemia. CDR3 sequence (DNA): TGTGCCAGCAGCGCCCAGATAGCGGGAGTAAGTTACAATGAGCAGTTCTTC. As protein: CASSAQIAGVSYNEQFF.